This is a list of T cell receptor beta chains from one sample in a study of control samples from healthy donors and cancer patients. Assay: immunoSEQ multiplex PCR; the TCRdb copy retains only in-frame clones and omits some. The repertoire holds about 98,000 clones, roughly 86% seen once, with about 2% in the top ten. The sequencing sample was made of blood. These receptors originate from a man aged 60-69 years in good health. Both conserved end residues are part of each CDR3. Each record gives: V gene, clone size, D gene, J gene, CDR3 protein, CDR3 DNA. The D gene is left open where the match is weak. A row's size may be missing; if present it is once, few, many or a size class.

TRBV6-5	few	NA	TRBJ2-7	CASTSLVGEQYF	TGTGCCAGCACCTCACTAGTCGGCGAGCAGTACTTC
TRBV6-4	few	NA	TRBJ2-3	CASSEGSVGGDTQYF	TGTGCCAGCAGTGAAGGCAGCGTAGGAGGAGATACGCAGTATTTT
TRBV5-1	NA	NA	TRBJ2-7	CASSLFVPPPYEQYF	TGCGCCAGCAGCTTATTCGTTCCTCCCCCCTACGAGCAGTACTTC
TRBV25-1	NA	TRBD2	TRBJ2-5	CASSELLAGETQYF	TGTGCCAGCAGTGAACTACTAGCGGGAGAGACCCAGTACTTC
TRBV18	NA	NA	TRBJ2-3	CASSPRLFPDTQYF	TGTGCCAGCTCACCACGGCTTTTTCCCGATACGCAGTATTTT
TRBV28	NA	NA	TRBJ2-3	CASSTSLEAIRASTDTQYF	NA
TRBV3-1/TRBV3-2	NA	NA	TRBJ1-1	CASSFGDTEAFF	TGTGCCAGCAGCTTTGGTGATACTGAAGCTTTCTTT
TRBV5-1	NA	TRBD1	TRBJ2-6	CASSSRDSQNVLTF	TGCGCCAGCAGCTCCCGGGACAGCCAGAACGTCCTGACTTTC
TRBV5-6	NA	NA	TRBJ1-2	CASSLPGSEFYGYTF	TGTGCCAGCAGCCTCCCAGGCTCGGAATTCTATGGCTACACCTTC
TRBV5-1	NA	NA	TRBJ2-3	CASSLSYDTQYF	TGCGCCAGCAGCTTGTCGTATGATACGCAGTATTTT
TRBV3-1/TRBV3-2	NA	NA	TRBJ1-3	CASSQDTRGLGNTIYF	TGTGCCAGCAGCCAAGATACGCGGGGGCTTGGAAACACCATATATTTT
TRBV4-1	NA	NA	TRBJ1-5	CASSQPGQPYQPQHF	TGCGCCAGCAGCCAACCGGGACAACCCTATCAGCCCCAGCATTTT
TRBV2	NA	TRBD2	TRBJ2-1	CASSLRRLAIYNEQFF	TGTGCCAGCAGCCTAAGGCGACTAGCGATCTACAATGAGCAGTTCTTC
TRBV18	once	NA	TRBJ2-1	CASSQSGGGYNEQFF	TGTGCCAGCTCACAGAGCGGAGGGGGGTACAATGAGCAGTTCTTC
TRBV12-5	NA	TRBD2	TRBJ2-7	CASGWASGGQTYEQYF	TGTGCTAGTGGTTGGGCCAGCGGGGGGCAAACCTACGAGCAGTACTTC
TRBV4-2	NA	TRBD2	TRBJ2-2	CASSQDAVVSGGKNGELFF	TGTGCCAGCAGCCAAGATGCCGTGGTTAGCGGGGGGAAGAACGGGGAGCTGTTTTTT
TRBV6-5	NA	TRBD1	TRBJ1-5	CASRSQGLGNQPQHF	TGTGCCAGCAGATCACAGGGGTTAGGAAATCAGCCCCAGCATTTT
TRBV14	NA	TRBD2	TRBJ2-1	CASSPGLGKQFF	TGTGCCAGCAGCCCGGGACTAGGAAAGCAGTTCTTC
TRBV30	NA	NA	TRBJ1-3	CAWSVQGGNTIYF	TGTGCCTGGAGTGTACAGGGCGGGAACACCATATATTTT
TRBV7-2	NA	NA	TRBJ1-3	CASSSLGTSGNTIYF	TGTGCCAGCAGCTCCCTCGGTACCTCTGGAAACACCATATATTTT
TRBV6-5	NA	NA	TRBJ2-2	CASSIYRNTGELFF	TGTGCCAGCAGTATCTACCGGAACACCGGGGAGCTGTTTTTT
TRBV7-8	NA	TRBD2	TRBJ2-1	CASSPLAGGLGEQFF	TGTGCCAGCAGCCCACTAGCGGGAGGTTTAGGTGAGCAGTTCTTC
TRBV7-9	NA	TRBD1	TRBJ1-4	CASSFWQGDEKLFF	TGTGCCAGCAGCTTTTGGCAGGGGGATGAAAAACTGTTTTTT
TRBV27	NA	NA	TRBJ2-5	CASSLRGSQETQYF	TGTGCCAGCAGTCTCCGGGGTAGTCAAGAGACCCAGTACTTC
TRBV7-9	NA	NA	TRBJ2-1	CASSSTGGQTNYNEQFF	TGTGCCAGCAGTTCGACGGGGGGACAGACGAACTACAATGAGCAGTTCTTC
TRBV19	NA	NA	TRBJ2-2	CASSIMGSAGELFF	TGTGCCAGTAGTATTATGGGGTCGGCCGGGGAGCTGTTTTTT
TRBV19	NA	NA	TRBJ2-6	CASTRAGAFSGANVLTF	TGTGCCAGTACGAGGGCAGGGGCCTTCTCTGGGGCCAACGTCCTGACTTTC
TRBV6-5	NA	NA	TRBJ2-7	CASPGTASYEQYF	TGTGCCAGCCCCGGGACCGCGTCCTACGAGCAGTACTTC
TRBV29-1	NA	TRBD2	TRBJ2-1	CSVAPSGNLNEQFF	TGCAGCGTTGCCCCTAGCGGGAATTTGAATGAGCAGTTCTTC
TRBV9	NA	NA	TRBJ1-3	CASSVETAGNTIYF	TGTGCCAGCAGCGTAGAGACAGCTGGAAACACCATATATTTT
TRBV2	NA	NA	TRBJ1-1	CASSVVNTEAFF	TGTGCCAGCAGTGTAGTTAACACTGAAGCTTTCTTT
TRBV30	NA	TRBD2	TRBJ2-7	CAWSVGAGSYEQYF	TGTGCCTGGAGTGTGGGAGCGGGGTCCTACGAGCAGTACTTC
TRBV7-9	NA	TRBD1	TRBJ2-7	CASSSIHRGYEQYF	TGTGCCAGCAGCTCCATTCACAGGGGCTACGAGCAGTACTTC
TRBV5-3	NA	NA	TRBJ1-1	CARSDRVRRREAFF	TGTGCCAGAAGCGATCGGGTAAGACGACGGGAAGCTTTCTTT
TRBV6-5	few	NA	TRBJ2-7	CASDDRDEQYF	TGTGCCAGCGATGACCGGGACGAGCAGTACTTC
TRBV19	few	NA	TRBJ2-3	CASSDREGTDTQYF	TGTGCCAGCAGCGACCGAGAAGGCACAGATACGCAGTATTTT